The clone carrying this TCR beta chain showed up many times. The data stem from a study of T-cell reconstitution after alpha-beta-depleted transplantation in children. It was with unique molecular identifiers that the TCRbeta library was prepared. TCRdb re-called the PCR reads through MiXCR, storing one row per CDR3 protein. The sample records some 350,000 distinct CDR3 sequences, under 13% being singletons. The CDR3 sequence is 13 residues long. V lost 3 bases, J lost 6 bases, and 8 bases lay in between. The germline CDR1 and CDR2 sequences are MGHRA and YSYEKL. This sequence originates from a human donor who donated a stem cell graft to a child with acute lymphoblastic leukemia. The chain uses TRBV4-1 and TRBJ1-4; D is unresolved. This specimen was PBMCs from the stem cell graft donor, taken from the stem cell graft. The CDR3 DNA reads as TGCGCCAGCAGCCAGATGACGGATGAAAAACTGTTTTTT. It codes for CASSQMTDEKLFF.